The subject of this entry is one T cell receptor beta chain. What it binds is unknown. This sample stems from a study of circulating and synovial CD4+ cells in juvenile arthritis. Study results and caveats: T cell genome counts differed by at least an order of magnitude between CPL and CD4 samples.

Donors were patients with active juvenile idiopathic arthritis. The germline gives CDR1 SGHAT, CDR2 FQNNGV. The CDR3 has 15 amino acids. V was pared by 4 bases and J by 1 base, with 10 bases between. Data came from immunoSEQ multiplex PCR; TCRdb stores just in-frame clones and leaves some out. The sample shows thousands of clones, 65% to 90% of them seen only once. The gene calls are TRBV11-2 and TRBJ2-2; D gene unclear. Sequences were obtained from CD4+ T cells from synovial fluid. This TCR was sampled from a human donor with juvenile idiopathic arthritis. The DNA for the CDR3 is TGTGCCAGCAGCTCCCGCGGTCGGAACACCGGGGAGCTGTTTTTT. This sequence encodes CASSSRGRNTGELFF.